These T cell receptor beta chains were read from a single sample in a study of blood T cell repertoires in COVID-19. Profiled with immunoSEQ multiplex PCR; TCRdb holds only in-frame clones, not every one. Seen here are about 69,000 clones, approximately 79% observed once, and the top ten hold over 45%. The sample was peripheral blood. These receptors were obtained from a human donor in a cohort sampled during active COVID-19. Each CDR3 is given with its conserved first and last residue. A D gene is named only where the DNA matches it firmly. Clone size is stated in some rows and not others, as once, few, many or a class when expanded.

v_call: TRBV5-4; clone_size: .; d_call: TRBD1; j_call: TRBJ2-5; cdr3_nt: TGTGCCAGCAGCTTGGGGGACAGGCTCTTAGGGGAAGAGACCCAGTACTTC; cdr3_aa: CASSLGDRLLGEETQYF
v_call: TRBV4-2; clone_size: .; d_call: TRBD1; j_call: TRBJ1-2; cdr3_nt: TGTGCCAGCAGCCGACCAGAGGGACAGGGGTCCTCTGGCTACACCTTC; cdr3_aa: CASSRPEGQGSSGYTF
v_call: TRBV7-2; clone_size: .; d_call: TRBD1; j_call: TRBJ2-3; cdr3_nt: TGTGCCAGCAGACCGACGACAGGGGGCGATACGCAGTATTTT; cdr3_aa: CASRPTTGGDTQYF
v_call: TRBV18; clone_size: .; d_call: TRBD1; j_call: TRBJ2-5; cdr3_nt: TGTGCCAGCTCACGGGACAGGGGTGAAGAGACCCAGTACTTC; cdr3_aa: CASSRDRGEETQYF
v_call: TRBV4-1; clone_size: .; d_call: TRBD1; j_call: TRBJ1-4; cdr3_nt: TGCGCCAGCAGCCAAGTGACAGGGACTCGGATGAAACTGTTTTTT; cdr3_aa: CASSQVTGTRMKLFF
v_call: TRBV30; clone_size: .; d_call: .; j_call: TRBJ1-6; cdr3_nt: TGTGCCTGGAGTGTACCTGCACCCAGCTCCTATAATTCACCCCTCCACTTT; cdr3_aa: CAWSVPAPSSYNSPLHF
v_call: TRBV6-5; clone_size: few; d_call: .; j_call: TRBJ2-7; cdr3_nt: TGTGCCAGCAGTTCTCACCTCCGGGATATTAAGTACTTC; cdr3_aa: CASSSHLRDIKYF
v_call: TRBV5-8; clone_size: once; d_call: TRBD1; j_call: TRBJ2-3; cdr3_nt: TGTGCCAGCAGGCCTCCCCGGACAGGGTTGAAAGATACGCAGTATTTT; cdr3_aa: CASRPPRTGLKDTQYF
v_call: TRBV15; clone_size: few; d_call: .; j_call: TRBJ2-7; cdr3_nt: TGTGCCACCAGCAGAGGAGGCGCTAGTGTATACGAGCAGTACTTC; cdr3_aa: CATSRGGASVYEQYF
v_call: TRBV19; clone_size: few; d_call: TRBD1; j_call: TRBJ1-2; cdr3_nt: TGTGCCAGTAGTACATCCGGGACAGGGGTCTTTGGCTACACCTTC; cdr3_aa: CASSTSGTGVFGYTF
v_call: TRBV5-1; clone_size: .; d_call: .; j_call: TRBJ2-7; cdr3_nt: TGCGCCAGCAGCTTGGTTGATCTACGGGAGCAGTACTTC; cdr3_aa: CASSLVDLREQYF
v_call: TRBV27; clone_size: .; d_call: TRBD1; j_call: TRBJ2-6; cdr3_nt: TGTGCCAGCAGTGGCTGGGGGACAGGCCGTTCTGGGGCCAACGTCCTGACTTTC; cdr3_aa: CASSGWGTGRSGANVLTF
v_call: TRBV7-9; clone_size: once; d_call: TRBD1; j_call: TRBJ2-7; cdr3_nt: TGTGCCAGCAGCCGTGGGACAGCTCACGAGCAGTACTTC; cdr3_aa: CASSRGTAHEQYF
v_call: TRBV6-5; clone_size: .; d_call: .; j_call: TRBJ2-2; cdr3_nt: TGTGCCACTCAAGACAGATACACCGGGGAGCTGTTTTTT; cdr3_aa: CATQDRYTGELFF
v_call: TRBV7-8; clone_size: .; d_call: TRBD1; j_call: TRBJ1-1; cdr3_nt: TGTGCCAGCAGCCAGACAGGGGAGTACACTGAAGCTTTCTTT; cdr3_aa: CASSQTGEYTEAFF
v_call: TRBV5-5; clone_size: .; d_call: .; j_call: TRBJ2-7; cdr3_nt: TGTGCCAGCAGCCCGAGGGGGACCTACGAGCAGTACTTC; cdr3_aa: CASSPRGTYEQYF
v_call: TRBV10-1; clone_size: .; d_call: .; j_call: TRBJ1-5; cdr3_nt: TGCGCCAGCAGTGAGCAGAATCAGCCCCAGCATTTT; cdr3_aa: CASSEQNQPQHF
v_call: TRBV6-5; clone_size: .; d_call: TRBD2; j_call: TRBJ2-7; cdr3_nt: TGTGCCAGCAGTTACTGGACTAGCGGTTACGAGCAGTACTTC; cdr3_aa: CASSYWTSGYEQYF
v_call: TRBV10-2; clone_size: .; d_call: TRBD2; j_call: TRBJ2-7; cdr3_nt: TGCGCCAGCAGTTCCGGGACTAGCGGGGGGTTCTACGAGCAGTACTTC; cdr3_aa: CASSSGTSGGFYEQYF
v_call: TRBV20-1; clone_size: once; d_call: .; j_call: TRBJ2-1; cdr3_nt: TGCAGTGTATTTATTTTAAATGAGCAGTTCTTC; cdr3_aa: CSVFILNEQFF
v_call: TRBV6-5; clone_size: .; d_call: .; j_call: TRBJ1-2; cdr3_nt: TGTGCCAGTTCAGACAGACACTATGGCTACACCTTC; cdr3_aa: CASSDRHYGYTF
v_call: TRBV5-4; clone_size: few; d_call: TRBD1; j_call: TRBJ2-7; cdr3_nt: TGTGCCAGCAGCTTACCGGGACAGGGGGTATACGAGCAGTACTTC; cdr3_aa: CASSLPGQGVYEQYF
v_call: TRBV9; clone_size: .; d_call: TRBD1; j_call: TRBJ2-3; cdr3_nt: TGTGCCAGCAGCGTGGGGACAGGGTCGAAAGATACGCAGTATTTT; cdr3_aa: CASSVGTGSKDTQYF
v_call: TRBV30; clone_size: .; d_call: .; j_call: TRBJ2-6; cdr3_nt: TGTGCCTGGAGTGTACGAGGTGTCGGGGCCAACGTCCTGACTTTC; cdr3_aa: CAWSVRGVGANVLTF
v_call: TRBV28; clone_size: .; d_call: TRBD2; j_call: TRBJ2-7; cdr3_nt: TGTGCCAGCTCTAGCGGGAGCGAAAGCTCCTACGAGCAGTACTTC; cdr3_aa: CASSSGSESSYEQYF
v_call: TRBV23-1; clone_size: few; d_call: .; j_call: TRBJ1-2; cdr3_nt: TGCGCCAGCAGTCAGCGGGAAACTCGGGGCTACACCTTC; cdr3_aa: CASSQRETRGYTF
v_call: TRBV27; clone_size: .; d_call: .; j_call: TRBJ2-5; cdr3_nt: TGTGCCAGCAGTTTAGGTTCGCTCTCCCGGGAGACCCAGTACTTC; cdr3_aa: CASSLGSLSRETQYF
v_call: TRBV6-5; clone_size: .; d_call: .; j_call: TRBJ2-7; cdr3_nt: TGTGCCGGCGCGGACACAATCTACGAGCAGTACTTC; cdr3_aa: CAGADTIYEQYF
v_call: TRBV4-1; clone_size: .; d_call: .; j_call: TRBJ2-1; cdr3_nt: TGCGCCAGCAGCCAAGATCTAGCGACTTCCTACAATGAGCAGTTCTTC; cdr3_aa: CASSQDLATSYNEQFF
v_call: TRBV5-1; clone_size: .; d_call: TRBD2; j_call: TRBJ2-1; cdr3_nt: TGCGCCAGCAGCTTGCCACCTAGCGGGGCCAGGAATGAGCAGTTCTTC; cdr3_aa: CASSLPPSGARNEQFF
v_call: TRBV6-5; clone_size: .; d_call: .; j_call: TRBJ2-7; cdr3_nt: TGTGCCAGCAGTAAACAGGGTCCCACCTACGAGCAGTACTTC; cdr3_aa: CASSKQGPTYEQYF
v_call: TRBV19; clone_size: .; d_call: .; j_call: TRBJ2-5; cdr3_nt: TGTGCCAGTAGTATGTCAGGGGCAGAGACCCAGTACTTC; cdr3_aa: CASSMSGAETQYF
v_call: TRBV24-1; clone_size: .; d_call: .; j_call: TRBJ2-7; cdr3_nt: TGTGCCACCAGTAACCCGGGGGACGCGTCTCTTGAGCAGTACTTC; cdr3_aa: CATSNPGDASLEQYF
v_call: TRBV19; clone_size: .; d_call: TRBD1; j_call: TRBJ2-3; cdr3_nt: TGTGCCAGTAGTTTGGGACAGGGGTACACAGATACGCAGTATTTT; cdr3_aa: CASSLGQGYTDTQYF
v_call: TRBV27; clone_size: .; d_call: .; j_call: TRBJ2-3; cdr3_nt: TGTGCCAGCAGTTCCCTCAGAAGCACAGATACGCAGTATTTT; cdr3_aa: CASSSLRSTDTQYF
v_call: TRBV27; clone_size: .; d_call: .; j_call: TRBJ1-1; cdr3_nt: TGTGCCAGCAGTCGACCAACTAAAGGGGCTGAAGCTTTCTTT; cdr3_aa: CASSRPTKGAEAFF
v_call: TRBV7-2; clone_size: .; d_call: TRBD1; j_call: TRBJ1-1; cdr3_nt: TGTGCCAGTATTTACCCGGGACAGGGACTACGCGGCACTGAAGCTTTCTTT; cdr3_aa: CASIYPGQGLRGTEAFF
v_call: TRBV5-1; clone_size: .; d_call: TRBD2; j_call: TRBJ2-3; cdr3_nt: TGCGCCAGCAGCTTCGTAGCGGGAGCGGAAGATACGCAGTATTTT; cdr3_aa: CASSFVAGAEDTQYF
v_call: TRBV18; clone_size: few; d_call: TRBD2; j_call: TRBJ2-7; cdr3_nt: TGTGCCAGCTCACCACCGACGCGGGAGGCCTACGAGCAGTACTTC; cdr3_aa: CASSPPTREAYEQYF
v_call: TRBV4-2; clone_size: .; d_call: .; j_call: TRBJ1-4; cdr3_nt: TGTGCCAGCAGCCCTGGACAGAACAATGAAAAACTGTTTTTT; cdr3_aa: CASSPGQNNEKLFF